Below are 27 T cell receptor beta chains sequenced from a single sample in a study of cytomegalovirus exposure and HLA in healthy donors. In the PCR, 60 Vbeta and 13 Jbeta primers were used. Profiled with immunoSEQ multiplex PCR; TCRdb holds only in-frame clones, not every one. There are some 120,000 clones in the sample; around 75% occur only once, and 1.6% lies in the top ten. Sequenced material: PBMCs. These receptors were obtained from a woman aged 18-29 years in good health and CMV-seronegative.

The J gene is TRBJ2-3, the V gene TRBV7-9, with D unresolved. The germline gives CDR1 SEHNR, CDR2 FQNEAQ (reference sequence). V was trimmed by 2 bases and J by 2 bases, leaving 5 bases between them. The CDR3 extends over 13 amino acids. The CDR3 DNA reads TGTGCCAGCAGCTTAACAGCCACAGATACGCAGTATTTT. Translated: CASSLTATDTQYF.

V and J are TRBV5-1 and TRBJ2-3; the match to TRBD2 covers 9 bases. The germline gives CDR1 SGHRS, CDR2 YFSETQ. The CDR3 runs 18 residues. The V and J ends lost 0 bases and 2 bases, in that order; junction bases with no gene match: 10. CDR3 coding DNA: TGCGCCAGCAGCTTGGGGCGGGGGGGCATAAGGAACACAGATACGCAGTATTTT. Translated, it gives CASSLGRGGIRNTDTQYF.

On this clone: The CDR3 end shows no conserved phenylalanine or tryptophan, and so a read error is likely. This rearrangement joins TRBV7-8 to TRBJ1-1; D is ambiguous. Trimming removed 5 bases from V and 6 bases from J, with 16 bases in between. Germline loops: CDR1 SGHVS, CDR2 FQNEAQ. The CDR3 has 14 amino acids. The chain's CDR3 is CASSPTAAGSEAFV. In DNA form, the CDR3 reads TGTGCCAGCAGCCCCACCGCAGCGGGGTCTGAAGCTTTCGTT.

The chain has TRBV30 and TRBJ1-1; TRBD1 might be the D (6 bases). The CDR3 sequence is 13 residues long. Germline values: CDR1 GTSNPN, CDR2 SVGIG (reference sequence). V shed 3 bases and J shed 6 bases, with 14 bases lying between them. CDR3 amino acids: CAWRLKGVAEAFF. The CDR3 DNA follows: TGTGCCTGGAGGTTGAAGGGGGTCGCTGAAGCTTTCTTT.

V is TRBV7-9 and J is TRBJ1-2; D is ambiguous. Between the trimmed V and J ends, which lost 1 base and 3 bases, there was a span of 6 bases. The CDR3 covers 13 residues. Germline loops: CDR1 SEHNR, CDR2 FQNEAQ (reference sequence). Here the CDR3 DNA reads TGTGCCAGCAGCTTAGGCGGGGACTATGGCTACACCTTC. Amino acid sequence: CASSLGGDYGYTF.

This clone was detected once. The V gene is TRBV2, the J gene TRBJ2-7; TRBD1 matches at 7 bases. Germline V CDR1 and CDR2: SNHLY, FYNNEI. The CDR3 loop spans 15 amino acids. Unmatched junction bases numbered 13, after V lost 2 bases and J lost 9 bases. CDR3 region: CASSEPDRAYGAQYF. The CDR3 DNA is TGTGCCAGCAGTGAACCCGACAGGGCCTACGGGGCGCAGTACTTC. The variable domain in full, with the rest retrieved from reference TRBV2 and TRBJ2-7, is EPEVTQTPSHQVTQMGQEVILRCVPISNHLYFYWYRQILGQKVEFLVSFYNNEISEKSEIFDDQFSVERPDGSNFTLKIRSTKLEDSAMYFCASSEPDRAYGAQYFGPGTRLTVT.

This chain links TRBV9 with TRBJ2-3, with TRBD1 matching over 10 bases. The germline V gene encodes CDR1 SGDLS and CDR2 YYNGEE. The CDR3 runs to 16 residues. V was clipped by 3 bases and J by 5 bases; unmatched bases: 9. This CDR3 is CASSAPRQGAGDTQYF. CDR3 sequence (DNA): TGTGCCAGCAGCGCCCCCAGACAGGGGGCCGGAGATACGCAGTATTTT. Together with reference TRBV9 and TRBJ2-3, the CDR3 gives the full variable domain: DSGVTQTPKHLITATGQRVTLRCSPRSGDLSVYWYQQSLDQGLQFLIQYYNGEERAKGNILERFSAQQFPDLHSELNLSSLELGDSALYFCASSAPRQGAGDTQYFGPGTRLTVL.

Only a few counts were recorded for this clone. This chain joins TRBV10-3 and TRBJ1-1; 8 bases are a match to TRBD1. Germline loops: CDR1 ENHRY, CDR2 SYGVKD. The CDR3 sequence is 14 residues long. The junction had 7 bases not matched to a gene; V was cut back by 5 bases and J by 5 bases. This CDR3 is CAISNGQGLTEAFF. CDR3 coding DNA: TGTGCCATCAGTAACGGACAGGGACTAACTGAAGCTTTCTTT.

In this sample, this clone turned up a few times. The chain is built from TRBV28 and TRBJ1-5, with 7 bases fitting TRBD1. The J segment lost 5 bases and the V segment lost 6 bases, leaving 16 bases of the junction unmatched. Germline V gene data show CDR1 as MDHEN and CDR2 as SYDVKM. The CDR3 contains 17 residues. The CDR3 spells CASSGTGAKGKDQPQHF. CDR3 nucleotides: TGTGCCAGCAGCGGAACAGGGGCCAAAGGTAAAGATCAGCCCCAGCATTTT.

This chain uses TRBV28 with TRBJ2-3; D is perhaps TRBD1 (7 bases). Trimming pared 7 bases from V and 4 bases from J, leaving 12 bases between. The CDR3 is 13 amino acids. From germline, CDR1 is MDHEN and CDR2 SYDVKM. The CDR3 DNA follows: TGTGCCAGCAATGCCAGGGGGGCAGATACGCAGTATTTT. It codes for CASNARGADTQYF.

The CDR3 protein is CASRPWTGGNTEAFF. The CDR3 DNA sequence: TGTGCCAGCAGGCCATGGACAGGAGGAAACACTGAAGCTTTCTTT. V and J are TRBV2 and TRBJ1-1, with 7 positions matching TRBD1. J gave up 2 bases and V 6 bases, and 9 bases lay outside the gene matches. The CDR3 is made up of 15 amino acids. Germline values: CDR1 SNHLY, CDR2 FYNNEI.

V gene TRBV28 combines with J gene TRBJ2-5, with D perhaps TRBD1 (6 bases). The germline CDR1 and CDR2 sequences are MDHEN and SYDVKM. Between the trimmed V and J ends, which lost 6 bases and 2 bases, there was a span of 13 bases. The length of the CDR3 is 14 residues. The CDR3 nucleotides are TGTGCCAGCAGCGGACAGCCTTTTCAAGAGACCCAGTACTTC. Amino acids: CASSGQPFQETQYF.

This clone has a handful of counts. The rearrangement uses TRBV6-5 and TRBJ1-1; no firm D call. The germline V and J ends were trimmed by 10 bases and 10 bases, with 16 bases remaining between them. Germline V gives CDR1 MNHEY, CDR2 SVGAGI. This CDR3 region has 11 residues. CDR3 amino acids: CATEDRLGAFF. CDR3 nucleotide sequence: TGTGCCACCGAGGACCGACTAGGAGCTTTCTTT.

The chain couples TRBV5-6 to TRBJ2-1, with TRBD2 matching over 13 bases. This CDR3 region has 16 residues. Germline V CDR1 and CDR2: SGHDT, YYEEEE. V shed 4 bases, J shed 7 bases, and the junction held 8 bases outside the gene matches. The CDR3 loop reads CASSATTSGGSNEQFF. For the CDR3, the DNA is TGTGCCAGCAGCGCCACGACTAGCGGGGGGAGTAATGAGCAGTTCTTC.

The V call is TRBV28, the J call TRBJ1-2; possible D gene TRBD1, 5 bases. The V end was cut by 3 bases, the J end by 5 bases, with 16 bases between. This CDR3 has 15 residues. Germline V gives CDR1 MDHEN, CDR2 SYDVKM. As DNA, the CDR3 is TGTGCCAGCAGTTTGGGCTGGGAGGACAATTATGGCTACACCTTC. Translating gives CASSLGWEDNYGYTF.

This sequence joins TRBV7-9 and TRBJ1-1; D perhaps matches TRBD1 (6 bases). Germline V gene data show CDR1 as SEHNR and CDR2 as FQNEAQ (reference sequence). Trimming stripped 4 bases from V and 0 bases from J, with 12 bases between. The CDR3 sequence is 15 residues long. The CDR3 DNA follows: TGTGCCAGCAGCTCGGGGGGCAGCCTGAACACTGAAGCTTTCTTT. Translation gives CASSSGGSLNTEAFF.

V and J are TRBV5-1 and TRBJ1-1; 8 positions match TRBD1. With 2 bases clipped from V and 6 bases from J, the junction kept 6 bases outside the gene matches. The CDR3 contains 14 residues. CDR1 is SGHRS and CDR2 is YFSETQ in the germline V gene. The CDR3 sequence: CASSFNRGMAEAFF. In DNA, the CDR3 is TGCGCCAGCAGCTTCAACAGGGGGATGGCTGAAGCTTTCTTT.

The chain carries TRBV6-5 and TRBJ2-7, with D possibly matching TRBD1 (7 bases). In germline, CDR1 is MNHEY, CDR2 SVGAGI. The CDR3 consists of 16 residues. V lost 0 bases, J lost 10 bases, and 22 bases lay in between. The CDR3 spells CASSYSRGAGGLFQYF. The CDR3 DNA sequence: TGTGCCAGCAGTTACTCAAGAGGAGCAGGGGGGTTATTTCAGTACTTC.

The chain is built from TRBV18 and TRBJ2-7, with D unclear. This CDR3 contains 14 residues. The germline V gene encodes CDR1 KGHSH and CDR2 LQKENI. V lost 0 bases, J lost 2 bases, and 8 bases lay in between. The CDR3 sequence is CASSPPSRAYEQYF. For the CDR3, the DNA is TGTGCCAGCTCACCACCGAGTCGGGCCTACGAGCAGTACTTC.

The chain joins TRBV6-1 to TRBJ2-7; 7 bases agree with TRBD2. The CDR3 contains 14 residues. V shed 1 base, J shed 6 bases, and the junction held 6 bases outside the gene matches. CDR1 is MNHNS, CDR2 SASEGT, per germline. CDR3: CASSEGAGVGEQYF. CDR3 DNA: TGTGCCAGCAGTGAAGGGGCGGGGGTGGGCGAGCAGTACTTC.

The V and J genes are TRBV5-1 and TRBJ2-5; 7 bases match TRBD1. After removal of 0 bases from V and 5 bases from J, the junction contained 4 bases not matched to a gene. In germline, CDR1 is SGHRS, CDR2 YFSETQ. The CDR3 spans 14 residues. For the CDR3, the DNA is TGCGCCAGCAGCTTGGATGACAGGGCGGAGACCCAGTACTTC. It yields the protein CASSLDDRAETQYF.

The chain combines TRBV4-1 with TRBJ2-1, with a weak D call TRBD2 (5 bases). The V gene's germline CDR1 is MGHRA and CDR2 YSYEKL. Between the trimmed V and J ends, which lost 0 bases and 6 bases, there was a span of 15 bases. This CDR3 comprises 16 residues. As DNA, the CDR3 is TGCGCCAGCAGCCAAGATAAGGCTAGCTTAGGCAATGAGCAGTTCTTC. It yields the protein CASSQDKASLGNEQFF.

There are a few counts of this clone. The gene calls are TRBV5-1 and TRBJ1-4, with D possibly matching TRBD1 (6 bases). In germline, CDR1 is SGHRS, CDR2 YFSETQ. Between the trimmed V and J ends, which lost 0 bases and 4 bases, there was a span of 10 bases. This CDR3 contains 15 residues. The CDR3 DNA is TGCGCCAGCAGCTTGGCCGCCAGGGGTAATGAAAAACTGTTTTTT. Encoded protein: CASSLAARGNEKLFF. The entire variable domain, with the rest obtained from reference TRBV5-1 and TRBJ1-4, is as follows: KAGVTQTPRYLIKTRGQQVTLSCSPISGHRSVSWYQQTPGQGLQFLFEYFSETQRNKGNFPGRFSGRQFSNSRSEMNVSTLELGDSALYLCASSLAARGNEKLFFGSGTQLSVL.

This chain links TRBV2 with TRBJ1-1; the D is unclear. CDR3 length: 14 amino acids. Trimming shortened V by 7 bases and J by 6 bases, and 18 bases separated the two germline ends. Germline CDR1 reads SNHLY; CDR2 reads FYNNEI. CDR3: CASIGRPGVAEAFF. Written as DNA, the CDR3 is TGTGCCAGCATCGGCAGGCCGGGAGTCGCTGAAGCTTTCTTT.

The chain links TRBV6-5 to TRBJ1-5, with 9 bases identical to TRBD1. CDR1 MNHEY and CDR2 SVGAGI come from the germline V gene. Germline trimming cut 6 bases from V and 4 bases from J; bases unmatched to any gene: 4. This CDR3 region has 14 residues. The CDR3 DNA reads as TGTGCCAGCAGACGACAGGGGGAGAATCAGCCCCAGCATTTT. Translation gives CASRRQGENQPQHF.

The genes are TRBV5-8 and TRBJ2-2; 7 bases map to TRBD2. The CDR3 totals 16 residues. Germline V lookup: CDR1 SGHTS, CDR2 YDEGEE. Trimming at V came to 3 bases and at J to 3 bases, leaving 8 bases not matched to a gene. Written as DNA, the CDR3 is TGTGCCAGCAGCTCTTTCGGGGGGAAGGACACCGGGGAGCTGTTTTTT. Protein product: CASSSFGGKDTGELFF.

This chain links TRBV14 with TRBJ2-1; 11 bases map to TRBD2. From germline, CDR1 is SGHDN and CDR2 FVKESK. There are 16 residues in the CDR3. V shed 1 base and J 6 bases; nucleotides not matched to a gene: 5. The CDR3 region has the DNA TGTGCCAGCAGCCAAGTTTGGACTAGCGGGCTCAATGAGCAGTTCTTC. The encoded protein is CASSQVWTSGLNEQFF.